This T cell receptor (beta chain) was sequenced for a study of CD8+CD57+ T cells in acquired aplastic anemia. Study details: Sorting CD4+ and CD8+ cells gave DNA averaging around 3 ug. There were 10 million to 12 million reads, on average, for CD4+ cells from healthy donors.

Whole-study findings and limits: Overlap between patients and controls comprised just under 30 CD8+ CDR3 sequences. A significant difference in CD8+ Simpson's diversity between patients and controls was not found.

The template used for profiling TCR beta VDJ and CDR3 was genomic DNA. TCRdb processed the reads anew with MiXCR; each CDR3 protein has one entry. The sample lists roughly 190,000 distinct CDR3 sequences, less than 70% occurring once. CDR3 length equals 13 residues. Germline lookup yields CDR1 ENHRY and CDR2 SYGVKD. V was cut by 10 bases and J by 1 base, with 13 bases left in between. About this clonotype: What it binds is not known.

The receptor comes from a human donor in good health, serving as a control. The sample comprised sorted CD4+, CD8+, or CD8+CD57+ T cells (not recorded which) from PBMCs. The V and J genes are TRBV10-3 and TRBJ2-5, with TRBD2 as a possible D gene (6 bases). The CDR3 nucleotides are TGTGCCACCACTCTAGCGCTCCAAGAGACCCAGTACTTC. Translated: CATTLALQETQYF.